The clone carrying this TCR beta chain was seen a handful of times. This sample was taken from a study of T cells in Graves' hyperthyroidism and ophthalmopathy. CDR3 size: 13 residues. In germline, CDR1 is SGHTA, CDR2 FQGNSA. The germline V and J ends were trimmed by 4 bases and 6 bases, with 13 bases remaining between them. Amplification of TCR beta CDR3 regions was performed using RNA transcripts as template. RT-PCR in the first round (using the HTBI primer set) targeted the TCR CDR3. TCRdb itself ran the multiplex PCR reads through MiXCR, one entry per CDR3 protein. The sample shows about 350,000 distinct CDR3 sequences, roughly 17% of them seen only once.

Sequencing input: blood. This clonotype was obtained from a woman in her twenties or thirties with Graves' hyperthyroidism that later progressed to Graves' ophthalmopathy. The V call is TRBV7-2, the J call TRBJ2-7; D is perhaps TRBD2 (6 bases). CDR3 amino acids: CASSSNPAGEQYF. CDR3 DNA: TGTGCCAGCAGCTCCAACCCAGCGGGCGAGCAGTACTTC.